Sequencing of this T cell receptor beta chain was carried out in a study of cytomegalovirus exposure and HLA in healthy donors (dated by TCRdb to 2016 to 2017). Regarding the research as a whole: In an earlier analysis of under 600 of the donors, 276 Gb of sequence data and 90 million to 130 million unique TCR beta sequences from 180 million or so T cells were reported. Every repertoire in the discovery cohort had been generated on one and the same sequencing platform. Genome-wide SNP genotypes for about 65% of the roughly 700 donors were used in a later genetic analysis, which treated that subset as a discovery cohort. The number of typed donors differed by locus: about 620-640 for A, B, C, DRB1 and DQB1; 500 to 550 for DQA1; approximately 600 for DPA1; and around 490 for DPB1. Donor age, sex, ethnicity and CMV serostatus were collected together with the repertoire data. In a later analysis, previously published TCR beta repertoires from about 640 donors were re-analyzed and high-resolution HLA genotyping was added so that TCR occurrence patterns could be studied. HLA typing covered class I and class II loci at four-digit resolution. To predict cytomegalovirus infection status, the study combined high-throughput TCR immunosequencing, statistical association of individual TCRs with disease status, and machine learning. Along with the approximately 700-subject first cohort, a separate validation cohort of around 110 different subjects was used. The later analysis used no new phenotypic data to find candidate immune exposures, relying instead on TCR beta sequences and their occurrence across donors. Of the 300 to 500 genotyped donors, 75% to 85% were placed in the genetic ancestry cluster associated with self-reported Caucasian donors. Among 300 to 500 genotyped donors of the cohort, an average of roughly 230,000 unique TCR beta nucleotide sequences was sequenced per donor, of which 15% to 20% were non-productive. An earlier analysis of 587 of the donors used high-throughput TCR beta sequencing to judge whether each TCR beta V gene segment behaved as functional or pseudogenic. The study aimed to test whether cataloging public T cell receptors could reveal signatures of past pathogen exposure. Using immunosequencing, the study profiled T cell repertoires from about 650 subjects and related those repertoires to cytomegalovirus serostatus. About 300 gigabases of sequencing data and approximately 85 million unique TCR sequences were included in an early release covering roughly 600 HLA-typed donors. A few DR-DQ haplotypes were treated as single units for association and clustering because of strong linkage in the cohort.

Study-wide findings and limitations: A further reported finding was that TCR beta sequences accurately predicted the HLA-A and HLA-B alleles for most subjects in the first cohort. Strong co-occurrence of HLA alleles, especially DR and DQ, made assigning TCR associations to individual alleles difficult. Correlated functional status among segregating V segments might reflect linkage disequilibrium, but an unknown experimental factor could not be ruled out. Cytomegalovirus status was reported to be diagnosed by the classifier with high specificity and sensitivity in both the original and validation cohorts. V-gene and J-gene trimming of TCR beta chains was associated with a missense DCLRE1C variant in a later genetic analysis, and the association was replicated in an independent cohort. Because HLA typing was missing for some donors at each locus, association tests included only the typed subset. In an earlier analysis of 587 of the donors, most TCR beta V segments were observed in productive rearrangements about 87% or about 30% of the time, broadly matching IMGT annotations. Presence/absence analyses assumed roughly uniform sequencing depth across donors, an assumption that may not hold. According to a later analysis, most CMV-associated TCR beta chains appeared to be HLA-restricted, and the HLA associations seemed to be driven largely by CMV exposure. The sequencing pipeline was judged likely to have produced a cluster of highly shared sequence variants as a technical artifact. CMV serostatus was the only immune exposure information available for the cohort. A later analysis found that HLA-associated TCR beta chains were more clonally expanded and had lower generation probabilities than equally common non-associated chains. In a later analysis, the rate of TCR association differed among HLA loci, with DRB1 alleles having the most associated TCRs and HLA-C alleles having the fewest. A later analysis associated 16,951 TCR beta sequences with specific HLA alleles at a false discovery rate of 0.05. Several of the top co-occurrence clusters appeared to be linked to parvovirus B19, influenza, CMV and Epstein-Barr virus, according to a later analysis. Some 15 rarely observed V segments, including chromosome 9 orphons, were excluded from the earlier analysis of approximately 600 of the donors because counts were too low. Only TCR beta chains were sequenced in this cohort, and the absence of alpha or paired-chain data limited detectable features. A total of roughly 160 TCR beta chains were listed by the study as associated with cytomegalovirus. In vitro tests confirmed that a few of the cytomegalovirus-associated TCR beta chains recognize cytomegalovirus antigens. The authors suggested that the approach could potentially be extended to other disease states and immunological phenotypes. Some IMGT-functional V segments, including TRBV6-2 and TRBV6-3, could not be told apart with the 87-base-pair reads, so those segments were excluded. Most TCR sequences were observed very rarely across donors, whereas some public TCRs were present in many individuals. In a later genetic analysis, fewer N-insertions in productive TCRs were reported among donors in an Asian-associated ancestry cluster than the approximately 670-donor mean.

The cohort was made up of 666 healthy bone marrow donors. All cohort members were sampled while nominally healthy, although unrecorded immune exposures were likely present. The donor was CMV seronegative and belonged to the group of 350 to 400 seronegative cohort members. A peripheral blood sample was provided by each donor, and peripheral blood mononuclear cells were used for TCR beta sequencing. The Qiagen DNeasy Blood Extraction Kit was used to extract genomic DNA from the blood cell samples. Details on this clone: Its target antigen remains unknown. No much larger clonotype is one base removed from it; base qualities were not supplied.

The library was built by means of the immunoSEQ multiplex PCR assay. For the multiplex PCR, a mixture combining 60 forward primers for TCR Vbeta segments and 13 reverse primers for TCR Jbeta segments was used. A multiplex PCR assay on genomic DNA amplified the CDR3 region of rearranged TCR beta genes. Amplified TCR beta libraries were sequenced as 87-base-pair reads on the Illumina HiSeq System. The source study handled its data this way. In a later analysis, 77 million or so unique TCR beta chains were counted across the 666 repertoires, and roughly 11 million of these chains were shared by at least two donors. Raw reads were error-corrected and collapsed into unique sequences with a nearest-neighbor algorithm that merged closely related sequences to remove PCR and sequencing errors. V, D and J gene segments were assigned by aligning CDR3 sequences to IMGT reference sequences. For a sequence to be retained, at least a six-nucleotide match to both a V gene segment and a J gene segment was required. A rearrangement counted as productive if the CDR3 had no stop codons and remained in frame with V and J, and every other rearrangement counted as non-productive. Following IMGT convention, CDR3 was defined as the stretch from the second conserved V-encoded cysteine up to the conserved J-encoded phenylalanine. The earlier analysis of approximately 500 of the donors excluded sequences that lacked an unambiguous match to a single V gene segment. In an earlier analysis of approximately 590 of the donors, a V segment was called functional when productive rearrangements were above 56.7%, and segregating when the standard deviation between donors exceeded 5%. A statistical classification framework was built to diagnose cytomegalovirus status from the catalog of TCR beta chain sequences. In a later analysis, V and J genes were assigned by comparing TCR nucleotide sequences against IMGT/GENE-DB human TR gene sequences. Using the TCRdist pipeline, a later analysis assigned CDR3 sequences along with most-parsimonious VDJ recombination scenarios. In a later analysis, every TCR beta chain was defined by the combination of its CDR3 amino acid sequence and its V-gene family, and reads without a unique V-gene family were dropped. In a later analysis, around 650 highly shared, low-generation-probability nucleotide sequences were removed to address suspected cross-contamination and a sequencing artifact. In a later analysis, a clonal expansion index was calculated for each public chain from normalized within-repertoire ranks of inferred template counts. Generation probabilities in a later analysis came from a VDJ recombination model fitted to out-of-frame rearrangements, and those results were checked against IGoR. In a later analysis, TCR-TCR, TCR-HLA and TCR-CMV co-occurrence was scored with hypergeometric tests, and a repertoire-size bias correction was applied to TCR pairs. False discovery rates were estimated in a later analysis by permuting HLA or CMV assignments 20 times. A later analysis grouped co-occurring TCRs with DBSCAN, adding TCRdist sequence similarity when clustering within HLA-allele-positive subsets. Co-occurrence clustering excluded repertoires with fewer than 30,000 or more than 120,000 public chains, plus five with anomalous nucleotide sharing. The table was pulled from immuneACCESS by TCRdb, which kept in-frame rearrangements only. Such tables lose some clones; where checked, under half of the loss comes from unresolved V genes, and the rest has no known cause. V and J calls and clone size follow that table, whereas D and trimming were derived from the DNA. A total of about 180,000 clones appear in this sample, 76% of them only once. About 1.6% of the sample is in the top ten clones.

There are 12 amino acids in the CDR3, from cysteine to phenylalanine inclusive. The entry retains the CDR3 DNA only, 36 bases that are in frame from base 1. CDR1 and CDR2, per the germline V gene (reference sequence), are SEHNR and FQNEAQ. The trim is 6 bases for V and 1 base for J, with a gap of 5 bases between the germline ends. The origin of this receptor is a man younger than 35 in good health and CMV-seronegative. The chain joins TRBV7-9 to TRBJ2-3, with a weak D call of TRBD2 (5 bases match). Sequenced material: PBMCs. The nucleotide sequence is TGTGCCAGCAGGGAGGGCACAGATACGCAGTATTTT. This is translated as CASREGTDTQYF.